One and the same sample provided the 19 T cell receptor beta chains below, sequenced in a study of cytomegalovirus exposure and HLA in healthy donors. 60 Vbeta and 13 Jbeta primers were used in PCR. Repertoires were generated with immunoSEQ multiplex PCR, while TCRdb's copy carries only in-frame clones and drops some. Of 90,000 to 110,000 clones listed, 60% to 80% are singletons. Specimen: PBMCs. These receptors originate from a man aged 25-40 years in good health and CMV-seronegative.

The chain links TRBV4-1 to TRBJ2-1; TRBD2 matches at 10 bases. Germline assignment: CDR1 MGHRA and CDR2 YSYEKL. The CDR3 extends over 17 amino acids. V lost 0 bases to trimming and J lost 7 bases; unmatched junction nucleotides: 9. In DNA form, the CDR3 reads TGCGCCAGCAGCCAAGACCCGGCTAGCGGGAGAAGGAATGAGCAGTTCTTC. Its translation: CASSQDPASGRRNEQFF.

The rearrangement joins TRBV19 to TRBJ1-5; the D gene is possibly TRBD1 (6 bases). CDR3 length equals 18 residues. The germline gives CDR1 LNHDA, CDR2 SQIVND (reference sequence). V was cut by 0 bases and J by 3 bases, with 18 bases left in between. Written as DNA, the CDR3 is TGTGCCAGTAGTATAGATCCGCAGGGGAGCATAGTCAATCAGCCCCAGCATTTT. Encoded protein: CASSIDPQGSIVNQPQHF.

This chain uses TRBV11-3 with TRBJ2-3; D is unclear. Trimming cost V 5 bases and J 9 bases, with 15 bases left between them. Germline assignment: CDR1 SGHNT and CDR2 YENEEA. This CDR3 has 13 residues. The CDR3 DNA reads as TGTGCCAGCAGCCTCACGAGCCCGTCCACGCAGTATTTT. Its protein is CASSLTSPSTQYF.

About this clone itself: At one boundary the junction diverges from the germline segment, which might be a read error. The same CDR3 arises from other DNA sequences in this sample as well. In nucleotides, the CDR3 is TGCGCCAGCAGCTTGACCGGGACAGGGGGCGGAGCTGATGGGGCTAACGTCCTGACTTTC. It translates to CASSLTGTGGGADGANVLTF. J is TRBJ2-6 and V is TRBV5-1; TRBD1 matches 12 bases. CDR1 SGHRS and CDR2 YFSETQ come from the germline V gene. The CDR3 is 20 amino acids.

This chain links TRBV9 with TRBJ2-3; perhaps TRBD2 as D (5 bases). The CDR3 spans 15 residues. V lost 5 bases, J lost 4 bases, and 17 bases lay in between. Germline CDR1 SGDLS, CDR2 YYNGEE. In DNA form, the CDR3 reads TGTGCCAGCAGTAAGGAAACCGGGATCCCAGATACGCAGTATTTT. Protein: CASSKETGIPDTQYF.

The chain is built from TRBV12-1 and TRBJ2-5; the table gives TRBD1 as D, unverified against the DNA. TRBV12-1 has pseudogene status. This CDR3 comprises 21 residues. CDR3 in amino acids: CASSFLLGQGAGSSYQETQYF. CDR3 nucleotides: TGTGCCAGCAGCTTCCTCCTTGGACAGGGGGCAGGCAGTTCGTACCAAGAGACCCAGTACTTC.

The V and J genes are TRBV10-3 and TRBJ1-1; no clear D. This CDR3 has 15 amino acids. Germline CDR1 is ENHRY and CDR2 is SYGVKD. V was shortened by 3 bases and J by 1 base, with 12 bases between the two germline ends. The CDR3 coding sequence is TGTGCCATCAGTGAAGCATTTGCGGGGAACACTGAAGCTTTCTTT. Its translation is CAISEAFAGNTEAFF.

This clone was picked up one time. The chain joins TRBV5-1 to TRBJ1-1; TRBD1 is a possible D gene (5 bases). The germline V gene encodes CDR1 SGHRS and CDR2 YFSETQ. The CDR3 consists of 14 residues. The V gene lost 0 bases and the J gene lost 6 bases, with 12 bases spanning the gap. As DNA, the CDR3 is TGCGCCAGCAGCTTGGGCGGGGGTTCGGCTGAAGCTTTCTTT. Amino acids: CASSLGGGSAEAFF.

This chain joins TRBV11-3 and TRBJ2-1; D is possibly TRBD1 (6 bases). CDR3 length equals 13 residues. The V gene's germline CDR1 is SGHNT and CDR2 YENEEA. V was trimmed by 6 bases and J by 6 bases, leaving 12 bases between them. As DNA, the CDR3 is TGTGCCAGCAGTTTTGGGGGCCTCAATGAGCAGTTCTTC. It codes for CASSFGGLNEQFF.

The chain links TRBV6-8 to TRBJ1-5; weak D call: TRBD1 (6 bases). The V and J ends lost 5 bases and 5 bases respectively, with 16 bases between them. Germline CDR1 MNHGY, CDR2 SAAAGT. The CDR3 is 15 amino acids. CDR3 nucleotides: TGTGCCAGCAGTGGGGGCGGGGGATTAGATCAGCCCCAGCATTTT. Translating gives CASSGGGGLDQPQHF.

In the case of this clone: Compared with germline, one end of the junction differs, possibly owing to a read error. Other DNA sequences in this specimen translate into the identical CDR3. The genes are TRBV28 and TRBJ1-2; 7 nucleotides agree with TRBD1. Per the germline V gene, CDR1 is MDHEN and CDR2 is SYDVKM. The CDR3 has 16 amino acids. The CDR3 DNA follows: TGTGCCAGCAGCCGCCGAGGACAGGAGTCTATTGGAGGCTACACTTTC. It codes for CASSRRGQESIGGYTF.

The CDR3 DNA is TGTGCCAGCAGCTTTCCAGGGTCACGCAATGAGCAGTTCTTC. Translation gives CASSFPGSRNEQFF. The chain has TRBV7-2 and TRBJ2-1; D might be TRBD1 (5 bases). The germline V and J ends were trimmed by 3 bases and 6 bases, with 12 bases remaining between them. This CDR3 is 14 amino acids long. Germline values: CDR1 SGHTA, CDR2 FQGNSA.

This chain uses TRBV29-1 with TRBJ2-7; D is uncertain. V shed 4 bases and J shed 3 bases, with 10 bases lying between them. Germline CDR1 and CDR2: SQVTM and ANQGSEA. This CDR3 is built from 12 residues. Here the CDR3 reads CSVVWQNYEQYF. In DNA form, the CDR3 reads TGCAGCGTTGTGTGGCAGAACTACGAGCAGTACTTC.

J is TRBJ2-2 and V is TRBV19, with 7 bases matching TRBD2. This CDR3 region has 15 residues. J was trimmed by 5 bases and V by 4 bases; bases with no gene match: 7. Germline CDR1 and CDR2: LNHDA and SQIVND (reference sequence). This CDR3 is CASSSSRGGTGELFF. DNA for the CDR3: TGTGCCAGTAGTAGTAGCCGGGGAGGGACCGGGGAGCTGTTTTTT.

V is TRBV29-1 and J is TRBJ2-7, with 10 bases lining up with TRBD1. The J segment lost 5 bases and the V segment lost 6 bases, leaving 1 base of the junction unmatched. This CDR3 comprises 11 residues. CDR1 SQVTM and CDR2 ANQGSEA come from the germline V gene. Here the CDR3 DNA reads TGCAGCGTCGGGACAGGGGACGAGCAGTACTTC. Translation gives CSVGTGDEQYF.

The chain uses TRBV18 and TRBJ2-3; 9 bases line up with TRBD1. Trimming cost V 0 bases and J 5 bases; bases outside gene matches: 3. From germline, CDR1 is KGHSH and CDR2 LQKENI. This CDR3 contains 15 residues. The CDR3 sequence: CASSPPGTGKDTQYF. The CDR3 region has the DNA TGTGCCAGCTCACCACCTGGGACAGGGAAAGATACGCAGTATTTT.

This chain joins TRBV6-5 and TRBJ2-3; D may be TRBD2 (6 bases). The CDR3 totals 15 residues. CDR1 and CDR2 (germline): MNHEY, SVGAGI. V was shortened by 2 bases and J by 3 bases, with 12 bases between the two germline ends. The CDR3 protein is CASSYGTSRTDTQYF. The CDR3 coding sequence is TGTGCCAGCAGTTACGGCACTAGCAGGACAGATACGCAGTATTTT.

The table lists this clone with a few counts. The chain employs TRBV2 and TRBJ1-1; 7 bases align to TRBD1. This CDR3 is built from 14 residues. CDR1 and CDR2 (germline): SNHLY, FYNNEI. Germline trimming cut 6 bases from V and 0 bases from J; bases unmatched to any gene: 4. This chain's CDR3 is CASRARGLNTEAFF. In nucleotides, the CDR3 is TGTGCCAGCAGGGCAAGGGGGCTGAACACTGAAGCTTTCTTT.

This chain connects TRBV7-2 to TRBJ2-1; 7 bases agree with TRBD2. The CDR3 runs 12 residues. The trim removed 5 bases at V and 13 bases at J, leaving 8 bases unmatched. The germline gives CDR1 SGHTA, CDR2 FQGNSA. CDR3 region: CASSPRLAAQFF. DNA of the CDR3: TGTGCCAGCAGCCCCAGACTAGCCGCACAGTTCTTC.